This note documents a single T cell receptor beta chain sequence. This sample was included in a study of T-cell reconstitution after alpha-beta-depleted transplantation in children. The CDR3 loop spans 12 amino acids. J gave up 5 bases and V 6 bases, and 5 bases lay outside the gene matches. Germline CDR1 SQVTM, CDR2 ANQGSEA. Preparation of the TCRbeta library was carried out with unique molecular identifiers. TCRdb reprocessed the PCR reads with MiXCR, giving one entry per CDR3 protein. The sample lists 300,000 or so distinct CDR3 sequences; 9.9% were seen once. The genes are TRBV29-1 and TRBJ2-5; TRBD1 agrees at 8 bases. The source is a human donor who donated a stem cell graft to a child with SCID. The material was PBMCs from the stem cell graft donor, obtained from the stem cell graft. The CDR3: CSVPTGEETQYF. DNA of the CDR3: TGCAGCGTCCCGACAGGGGAGGAGACCCAGTACTTC.